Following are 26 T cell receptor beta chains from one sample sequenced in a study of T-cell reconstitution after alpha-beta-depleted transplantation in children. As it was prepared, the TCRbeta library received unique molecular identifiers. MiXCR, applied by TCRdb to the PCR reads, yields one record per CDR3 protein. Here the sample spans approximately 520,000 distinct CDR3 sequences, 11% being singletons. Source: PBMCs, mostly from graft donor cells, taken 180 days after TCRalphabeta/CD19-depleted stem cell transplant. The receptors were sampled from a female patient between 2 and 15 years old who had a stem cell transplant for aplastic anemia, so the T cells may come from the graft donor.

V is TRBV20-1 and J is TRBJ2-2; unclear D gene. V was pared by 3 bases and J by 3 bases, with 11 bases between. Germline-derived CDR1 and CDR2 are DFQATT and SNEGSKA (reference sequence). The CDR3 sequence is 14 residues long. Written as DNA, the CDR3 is TGCAGTGCTAGGGACGCGCGATACACCGGGGAGCTGTTTTTT. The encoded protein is CSARDARYTGELFF.

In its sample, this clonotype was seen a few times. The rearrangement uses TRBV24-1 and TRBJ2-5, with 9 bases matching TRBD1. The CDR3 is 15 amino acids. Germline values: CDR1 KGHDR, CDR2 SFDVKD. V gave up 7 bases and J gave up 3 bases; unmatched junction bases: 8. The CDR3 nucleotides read TGTGCCACCAGCGGAGACAGGGGGAAGGAAGAGACCCAGTACTTC. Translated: CATSGDRGKEETQYF.

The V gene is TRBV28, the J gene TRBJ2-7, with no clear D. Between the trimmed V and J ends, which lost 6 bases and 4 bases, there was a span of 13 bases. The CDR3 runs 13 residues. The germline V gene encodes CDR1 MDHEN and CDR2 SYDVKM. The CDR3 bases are TGTGCCAGCAGCACGAGAGGATTGTACGAGCAGTACTTC. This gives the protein CASSTRGLYEQYF.

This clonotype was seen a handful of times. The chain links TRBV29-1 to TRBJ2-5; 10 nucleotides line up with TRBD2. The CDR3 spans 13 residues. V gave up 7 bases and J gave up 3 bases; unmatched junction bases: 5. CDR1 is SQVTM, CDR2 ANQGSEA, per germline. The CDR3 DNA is TGCAGCGCATCCGGACTAGCGGAAGAGACCCAGTACTTC. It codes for CSASGLAEETQYF.

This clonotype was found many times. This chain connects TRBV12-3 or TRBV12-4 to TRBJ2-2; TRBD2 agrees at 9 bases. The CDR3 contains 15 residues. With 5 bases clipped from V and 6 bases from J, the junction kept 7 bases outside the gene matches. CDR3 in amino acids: CASSLSGSWAGELFF. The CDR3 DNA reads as TGTGCCAGCAGTCTTAGCGGGAGCTGGGCCGGGGAGCTGTTTTTT.

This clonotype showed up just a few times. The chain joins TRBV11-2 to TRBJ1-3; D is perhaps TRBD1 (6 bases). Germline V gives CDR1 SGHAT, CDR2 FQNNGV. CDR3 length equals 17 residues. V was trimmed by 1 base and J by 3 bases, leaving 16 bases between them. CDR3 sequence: CASSLVLAGAVGNTIYF. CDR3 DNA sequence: TGTGCCAGCAGCTTAGTTCTCGCGGGGGCAGTTGGAAACACCATATATTTT.

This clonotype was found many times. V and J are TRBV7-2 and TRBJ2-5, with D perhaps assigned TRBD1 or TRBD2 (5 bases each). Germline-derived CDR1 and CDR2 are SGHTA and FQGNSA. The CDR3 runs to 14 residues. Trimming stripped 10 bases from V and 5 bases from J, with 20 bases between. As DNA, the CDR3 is TGTGCCACTGGGGATCAGGGACGAGAGGAGACCCAGTACTTC. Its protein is CATGDQGREETQYF.

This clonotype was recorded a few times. CDR3 protein: CASSMRGTGELFF. CDR3 nucleotides: TGTGCCAGTAGTATGAGGGGAACCGGGGAGCTGTTTTTT. The V call is TRBV19, the J call TRBJ2-2; either TRBD1 or TRBD2 may supply D (5 bases each). The CDR3 sequence is 13 residues long. V was pared by 3 bases and J by 5 bases, with 7 bases between. Germline CDR1 and CDR2: LNHDA and SQIVND (reference sequence).

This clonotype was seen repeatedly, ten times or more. DNA for the CDR3: TGTGCCAGCAGCAAGGGGGATAGCGGGAGTCACTACGAGCAGTACTTC. Translated: CASSKGDSGSHYEQYF. The chain couples TRBV7-2 to TRBJ2-7; 9 bases match TRBD2. Germline assignment: CDR1 SGHTA and CDR2 FQGNSA. V shed 5 bases and J 3 bases; nucleotides not matched to a gene: 11. This CDR3 spans 16 amino acids.

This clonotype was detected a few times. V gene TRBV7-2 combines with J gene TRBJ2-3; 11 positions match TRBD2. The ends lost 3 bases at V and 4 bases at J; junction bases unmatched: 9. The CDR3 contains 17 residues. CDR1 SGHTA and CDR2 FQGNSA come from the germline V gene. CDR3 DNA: TGTGCCAGCAGCTTCGCCGTTAGCGGGAGGGCAGCAGATACGCAGTATTTT. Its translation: CASSFAVSGRAADTQYF.

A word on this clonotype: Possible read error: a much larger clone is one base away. The CDR3: CASILGTGGFAGELFF. The CDR3, as DNA: TGTGCCAGCATTTTAGGGACAGGGGGCTTCGCCGGGGAGCTGTTTTTT. The chain is built from TRBV28 and TRBJ2-2; 12 nucleotides match TRBD1. Looked up from germline, CDR1 is MDHEN and CDR2 is SYDVKM. This CDR3 spans 16 amino acids.

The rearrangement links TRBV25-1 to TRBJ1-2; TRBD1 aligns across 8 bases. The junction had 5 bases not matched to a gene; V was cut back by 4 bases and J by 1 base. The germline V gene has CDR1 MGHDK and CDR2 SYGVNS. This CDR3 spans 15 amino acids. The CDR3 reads CASSARTGNNYGYTF. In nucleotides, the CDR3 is TGTGCCAGCAGTGCCCGGACAGGGAATAACTATGGCTACACCTTC.

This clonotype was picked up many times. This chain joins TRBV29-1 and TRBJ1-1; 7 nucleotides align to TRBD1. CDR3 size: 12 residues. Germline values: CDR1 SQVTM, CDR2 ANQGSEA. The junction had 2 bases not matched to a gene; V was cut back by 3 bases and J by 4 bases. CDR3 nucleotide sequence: TGCAGCGTTGACAGGGGGGGCACTGAAGCTTTCTTT. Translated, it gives CSVDRGGTEAFF.

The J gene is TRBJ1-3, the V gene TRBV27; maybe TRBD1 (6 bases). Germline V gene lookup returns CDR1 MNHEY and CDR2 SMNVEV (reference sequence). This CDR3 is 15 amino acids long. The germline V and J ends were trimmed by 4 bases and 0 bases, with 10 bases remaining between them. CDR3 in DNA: TGTGCCAGCAGTTCACAGGGAAGCTCTGGAAACACCATATATTTT. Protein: CASSSQGSSGNTIYF.

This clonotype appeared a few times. In DNA form, the CDR3 reads TGTGCCACCAGCAGGCCCGGGCAGGAGCTGTTTTTT. Translated: CATSRPGQELFF. This sequence joins TRBV15 and TRBJ2-2; D uncertain. The germline gives CDR1 LNHNV, CDR2 YYDKDF (reference sequence). The V and J ends lost 3 bases and 10 bases respectively, with 9 bases between them. The length of the CDR3 is 12 residues.

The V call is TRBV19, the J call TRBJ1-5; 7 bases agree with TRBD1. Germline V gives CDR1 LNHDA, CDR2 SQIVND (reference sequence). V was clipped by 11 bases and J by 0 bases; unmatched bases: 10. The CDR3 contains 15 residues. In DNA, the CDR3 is TGTGCCTCCTCGGACAGGTCGTATAGCAATCAGCCCCAGCATTTT. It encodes CASSDRSYSNQPQHF.

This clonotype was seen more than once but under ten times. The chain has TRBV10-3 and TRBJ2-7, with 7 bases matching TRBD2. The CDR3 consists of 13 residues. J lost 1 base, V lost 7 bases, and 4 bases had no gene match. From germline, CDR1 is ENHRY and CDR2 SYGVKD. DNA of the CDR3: TGTGCCATCAACCGGGGGGAGTCCTACGAGCAGTACTTC. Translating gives CAINRGESYEQYF.

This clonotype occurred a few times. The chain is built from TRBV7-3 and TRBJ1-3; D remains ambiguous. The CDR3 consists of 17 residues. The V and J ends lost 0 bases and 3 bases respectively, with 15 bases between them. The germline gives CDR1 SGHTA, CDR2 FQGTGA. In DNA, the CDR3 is TGTGCCAGCAGCTTAACAGGATCAGGATTCGGTGGAAACACCATATATTTT. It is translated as CASSLTGSGFGGNTIYF.

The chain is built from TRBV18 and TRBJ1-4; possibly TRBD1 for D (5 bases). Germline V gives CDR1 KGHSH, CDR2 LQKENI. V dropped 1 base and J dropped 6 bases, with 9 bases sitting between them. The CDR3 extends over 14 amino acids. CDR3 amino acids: CASSPRPRDEKLFF. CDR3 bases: TGTGCCAGCTCACCACGTCCCAGGGATGAAAAACTGTTTTTT.

The CDR3 DNA reads TGTGCCAGCAGCCGAGGGGTCACCGGGGAGCTGTTTTTT. Translated: CASSRGVTGELFF. The gene calls are TRBV7-8 and TRBJ2-2; the D gene could be TRBD1 or TRBD2 (5 bases each). This CDR3 spans 13 amino acids. The ends were cut back, 5 bases at V and 4 bases at J, with 8 bases in the middle. Germline V CDR1 and CDR2: SGHVS, FQNEAQ.

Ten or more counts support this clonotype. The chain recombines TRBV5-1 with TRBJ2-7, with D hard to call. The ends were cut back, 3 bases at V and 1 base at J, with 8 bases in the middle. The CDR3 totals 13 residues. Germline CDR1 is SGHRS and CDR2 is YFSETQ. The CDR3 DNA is TGCGCCAGCAGCTCCTACAGATCCTACGAGCAGTACTTC. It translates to CASSSYRSYEQYF. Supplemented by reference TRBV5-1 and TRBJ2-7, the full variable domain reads KAGVTQTPRYLIKTRGQQVTLSCSPISGHRSVSWYQQTPGQGLQFLFEYFSETQRNKGNFPGRFSGRQFSNSRSEMNVSTLELGDSALYLCASSSYRSYEQYFGPGTRLTVT.

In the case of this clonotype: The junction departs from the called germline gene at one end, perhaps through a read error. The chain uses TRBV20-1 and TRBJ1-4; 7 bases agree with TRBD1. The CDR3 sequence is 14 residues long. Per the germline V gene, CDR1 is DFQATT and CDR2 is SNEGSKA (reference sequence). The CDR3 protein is CSARGTPGGEKLFF. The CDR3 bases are TGCAGTGCCAGAGGGACCCCAGGGGGAGAAAAACTGTTTTTT.

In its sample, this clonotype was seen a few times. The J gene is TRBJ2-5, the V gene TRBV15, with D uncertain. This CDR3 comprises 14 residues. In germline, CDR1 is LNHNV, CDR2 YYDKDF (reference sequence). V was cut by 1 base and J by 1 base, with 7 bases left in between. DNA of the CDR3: TGTGCCACCAGCAGAGTAAGGGCCCAAGAGACCCAGTACTTC. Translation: CATSRVRAQETQYF.

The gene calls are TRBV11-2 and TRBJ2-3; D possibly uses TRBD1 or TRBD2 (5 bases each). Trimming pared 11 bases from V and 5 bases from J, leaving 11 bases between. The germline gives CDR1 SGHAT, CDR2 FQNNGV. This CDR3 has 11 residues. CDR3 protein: CAWGGGDTQYF. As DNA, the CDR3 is TGTGCCTGGGGTGGGGGAGATACGCAGTATTTT.

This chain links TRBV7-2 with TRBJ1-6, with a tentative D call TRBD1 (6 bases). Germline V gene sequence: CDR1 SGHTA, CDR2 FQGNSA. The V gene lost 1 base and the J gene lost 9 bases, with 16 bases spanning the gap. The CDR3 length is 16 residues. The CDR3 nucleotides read TGTGCCAGCAGCTTAGGTCTGTCGGGGGCGCGTTCACCCCTCCACTTT. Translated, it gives CASSLGLSGARSPLHF.

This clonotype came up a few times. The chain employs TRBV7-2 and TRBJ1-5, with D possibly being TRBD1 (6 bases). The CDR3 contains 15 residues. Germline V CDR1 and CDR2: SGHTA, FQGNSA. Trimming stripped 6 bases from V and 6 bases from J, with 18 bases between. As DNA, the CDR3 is TGTGCCAGCAGTCACCCAAGGGGGAACGGTCAGCCCCAGCATTTT. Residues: CASSHPRGNGQPQHF.